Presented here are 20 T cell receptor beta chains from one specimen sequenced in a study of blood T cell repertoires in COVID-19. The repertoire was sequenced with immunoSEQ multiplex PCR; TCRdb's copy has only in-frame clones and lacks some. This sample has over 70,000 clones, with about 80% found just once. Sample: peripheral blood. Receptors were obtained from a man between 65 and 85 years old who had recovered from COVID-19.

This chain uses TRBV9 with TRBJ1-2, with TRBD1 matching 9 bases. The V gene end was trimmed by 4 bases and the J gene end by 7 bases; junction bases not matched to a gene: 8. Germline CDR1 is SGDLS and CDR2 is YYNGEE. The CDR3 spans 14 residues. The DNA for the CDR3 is TGTGCCAGCAGCTCCCGCCGACAGGGGGGTGGCTACACCTTC. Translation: CASSSRRQGGGYTF.

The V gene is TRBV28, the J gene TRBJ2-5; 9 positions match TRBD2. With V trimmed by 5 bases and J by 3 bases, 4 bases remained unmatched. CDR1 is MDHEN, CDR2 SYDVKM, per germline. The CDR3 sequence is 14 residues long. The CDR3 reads CASSVAGEKETQYF. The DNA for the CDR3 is TGTGCCAGCAGTGTAGCGGGGGAAAAAGAGACCCAGTACTTC.

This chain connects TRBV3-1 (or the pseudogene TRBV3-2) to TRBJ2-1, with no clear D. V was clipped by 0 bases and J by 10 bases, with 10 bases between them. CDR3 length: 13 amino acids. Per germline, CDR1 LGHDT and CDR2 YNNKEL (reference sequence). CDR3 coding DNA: TGTGCCAGCAGCCAAGATGAGGCGCGAGAGCAGTTCTTC. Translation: CASSQDEAREQFF.

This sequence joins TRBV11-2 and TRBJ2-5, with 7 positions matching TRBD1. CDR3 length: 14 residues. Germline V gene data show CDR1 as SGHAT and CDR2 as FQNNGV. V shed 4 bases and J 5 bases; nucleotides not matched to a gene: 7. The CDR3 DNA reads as TGTGCCAGCAGCTACAACAGGGGTTCGGAGACCCAGTACTTC. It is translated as CASSYNRGSETQYF.

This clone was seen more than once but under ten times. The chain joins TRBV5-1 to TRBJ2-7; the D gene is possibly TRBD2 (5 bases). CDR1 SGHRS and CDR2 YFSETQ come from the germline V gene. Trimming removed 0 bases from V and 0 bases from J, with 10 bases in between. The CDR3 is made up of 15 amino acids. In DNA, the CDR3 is TGCGCCAGCAGCTTGGAGGGCGAGGGCTCCTACGAGCAGTACTTC. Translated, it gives CASSLEGEGSYEQYF.

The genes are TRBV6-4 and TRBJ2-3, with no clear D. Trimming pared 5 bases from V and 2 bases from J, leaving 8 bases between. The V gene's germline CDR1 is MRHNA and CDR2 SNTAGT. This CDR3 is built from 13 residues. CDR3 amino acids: CASSLEFTDTQYF. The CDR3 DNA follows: TGTGCCAGCAGTTTGGAGTTCACAGATACGCAGTATTTT.

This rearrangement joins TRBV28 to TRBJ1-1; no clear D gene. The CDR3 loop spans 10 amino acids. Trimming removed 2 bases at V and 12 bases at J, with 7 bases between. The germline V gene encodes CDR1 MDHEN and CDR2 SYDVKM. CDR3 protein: CASSLRGTFF. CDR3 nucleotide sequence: TGTGCCAGCAGTTTACGGGGAACTTTCTTT.

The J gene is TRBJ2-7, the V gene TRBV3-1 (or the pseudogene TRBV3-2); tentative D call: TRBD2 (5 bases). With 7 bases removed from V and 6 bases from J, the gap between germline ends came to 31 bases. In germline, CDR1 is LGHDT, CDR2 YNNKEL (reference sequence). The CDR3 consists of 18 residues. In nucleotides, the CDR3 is TGTGCCAGCACTATTTACCCAATAGCTCCCAAGGGAGTCGGCGAGCAGTACTTC. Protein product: CASTIYPIAPKGVGEQYF.

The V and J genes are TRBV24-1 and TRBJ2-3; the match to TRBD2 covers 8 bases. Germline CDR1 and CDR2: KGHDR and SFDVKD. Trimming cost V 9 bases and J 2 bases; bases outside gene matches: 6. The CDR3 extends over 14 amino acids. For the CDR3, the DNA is TGTGCCACCCGGGGGGGGCCCAACACAGATACGCAGTATTTT. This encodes CATRGGPNTDTQYF.

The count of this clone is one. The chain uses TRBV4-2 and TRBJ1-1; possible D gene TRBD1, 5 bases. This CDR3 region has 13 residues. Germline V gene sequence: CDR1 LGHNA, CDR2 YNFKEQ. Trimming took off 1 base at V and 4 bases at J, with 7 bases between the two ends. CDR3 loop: CASSQGQFTEAFF. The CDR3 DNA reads TGTGCCAGCAGCCAAGGACAGTTCACTGAAGCTTTCTTT.

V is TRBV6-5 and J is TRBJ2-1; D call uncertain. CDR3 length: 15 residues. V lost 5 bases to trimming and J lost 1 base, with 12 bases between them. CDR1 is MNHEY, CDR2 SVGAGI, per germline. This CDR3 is CASSPRRRSYNEQFF. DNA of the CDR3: TGTGCCAGCAGTCCACGCCGCCGGTCCTACAATGAGCAGTTCTTC.

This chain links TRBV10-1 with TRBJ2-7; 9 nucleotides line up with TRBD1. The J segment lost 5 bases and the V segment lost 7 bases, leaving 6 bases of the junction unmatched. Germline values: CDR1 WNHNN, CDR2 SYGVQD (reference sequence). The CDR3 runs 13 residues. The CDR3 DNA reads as TGCGCCAGCACACCGGGACAGGGCGACGAGCAGTACTTC. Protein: CASTPGQGDEQYF.

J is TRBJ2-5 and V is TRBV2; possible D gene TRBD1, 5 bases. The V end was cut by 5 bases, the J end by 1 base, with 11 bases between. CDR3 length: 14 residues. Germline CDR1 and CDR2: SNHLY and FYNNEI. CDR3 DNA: TGTGCCAGCAGTCGCAGGGCTCTCCAAGAGACCCAGTACTTC. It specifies CASSRRALQETQYF.

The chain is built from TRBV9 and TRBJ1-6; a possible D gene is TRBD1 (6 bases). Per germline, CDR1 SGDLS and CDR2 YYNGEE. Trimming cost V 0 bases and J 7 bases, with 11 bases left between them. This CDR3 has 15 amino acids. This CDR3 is CASSVGTVENSPLHF. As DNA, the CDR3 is TGTGCCAGCAGCGTAGGGACAGTAGAGAATTCACCCCTCCACTTT.

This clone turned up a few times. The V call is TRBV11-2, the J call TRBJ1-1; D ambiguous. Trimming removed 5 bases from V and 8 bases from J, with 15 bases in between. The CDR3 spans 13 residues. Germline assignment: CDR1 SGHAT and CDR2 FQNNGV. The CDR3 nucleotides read TGTGCCAGCAGCCTCGGGAAATCCCTGGAAGCTTTCTTT. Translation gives CASSLGKSLEAFF.

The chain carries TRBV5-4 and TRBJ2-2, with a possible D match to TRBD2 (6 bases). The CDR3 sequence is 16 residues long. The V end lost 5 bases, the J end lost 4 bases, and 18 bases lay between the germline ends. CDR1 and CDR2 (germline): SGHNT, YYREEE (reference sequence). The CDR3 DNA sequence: TGTGCCAGCAGGCTGAGGACGGGAGCGGGCACCGGGGAGCTGTTTTTT. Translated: CASRLRTGAGTGELFF.

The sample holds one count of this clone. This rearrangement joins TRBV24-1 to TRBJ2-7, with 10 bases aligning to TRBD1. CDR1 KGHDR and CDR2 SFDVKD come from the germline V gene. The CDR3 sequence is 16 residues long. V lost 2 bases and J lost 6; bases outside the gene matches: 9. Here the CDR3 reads CATSDSRTGGFSEQYF. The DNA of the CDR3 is TGTGCCACCAGTGATTCCCGGACAGGGGGTTTCTCCGAGCAGTACTTC.

CDR3 in DNA: TGTGCCAGTAGTCCCGGGGGGGCGGACCAAGAGACCCAGTACTTC. Protein sequence: CASSPGGADQETQYF. This chain joins TRBV19 and TRBJ2-5; 8 positions agree with TRBD2. V dropped 5 bases and J dropped 0; count of bases not matched to a gene: 5. The germline CDR1 and CDR2 sequences are LNHDA and SQIVND (reference sequence). The CDR3 is 15 residues long.

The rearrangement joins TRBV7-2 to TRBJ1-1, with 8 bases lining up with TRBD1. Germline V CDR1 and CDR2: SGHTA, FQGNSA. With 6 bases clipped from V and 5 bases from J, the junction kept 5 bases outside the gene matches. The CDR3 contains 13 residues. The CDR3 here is CASRQTGDTEAFF. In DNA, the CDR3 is TGTGCCAGCAGGCAGACAGGGGATACTGAAGCTTTCTTT.

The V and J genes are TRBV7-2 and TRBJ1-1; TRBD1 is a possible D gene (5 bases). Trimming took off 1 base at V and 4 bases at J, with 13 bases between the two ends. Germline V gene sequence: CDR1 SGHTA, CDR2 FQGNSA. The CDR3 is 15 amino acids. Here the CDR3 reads CASSLESAGLTEAFF. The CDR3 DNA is TGTGCCAGCAGCTTAGAATCCGCAGGGCTCACTGAAGCTTTCTTT.